These T cell receptor beta chains were read from a single sample in a study of T cells after posttransplantation cyclophosphamide. This table comes from immunoSEQ multiplex PCR, and its TCRdb copy is limited to in-frame clones, with some not included. The data show 30,000 or so clones, about 87% seen once. The sequenced sample was PBMCs. Source of these receptors: a woman aged 40 to 55 with a blood cancer, CMV-positive, and with a related stem cell donor. CDR3s include the opening cysteine and the closing phenylalanine or tryptophan. The D gene is left open where the match is weak. Some rows mark clone size as missing; the rest say once, few, many or name a class of expanded clone.

d_call,clone_size,v_call,j_call,cdr3_nt,cdr3_aa
TRBD1,.,TRBV7-4,TRBJ2-3,TGTGCCAGCAGCTTAGGGACAGGGCCAGAGGCTAGCAGGGCAGATACGCAGTATTTT,CASSLGTGPEASRADTQYF
TRBD1,.,TRBV19,TRBJ1-5,TGTGCCAGTAGTCCACCCGGGACAGGGGTCCAGCATTTT,CASSPPGTGVQHF
TRBD1,.,TRBV5-1,TRBJ2-2,TGCGCCAGCAGCTCCGGACAGGGGCCCCTCGGTTCGGACGGGGAGCTGTTTTTT,CASSSGQGPLGSDGELFF
TRBD2,once,TRBV29-1,TRBJ2-3,TGCAGCGGGCGGGGGGTCACAGATACGCAGTATTTT,CSGRGVTDTQYF
TRBD1,.,TRBV4-1,TRBJ2-7,TGCGCCAGCAGCCAAGCAATTGGACAGGGCTACGAGCAGTACTTC,CASSQAIGQGYEQYF
.,.,TRBV21-1,TRBJ1-5,TGTGCCAGGAGCCGGCGGCCTTTCAATCAGCCCCAGCATTTT,CARSRRPFNQPQHF
.,.,TRBV18,TRBJ2-3,TGTGCCAGCTCACCACTGCCAGGGGGCACAGATACGCAGTATTTT,CASSPLPGGTDTQYF
TRBD2,.,TRBV5-1,TRBJ2-1,TGCGCCAGCAGCGAGACTAGCGGGGGGGCCCCCGAGCAGTTCTTC,CASSETSGGAPEQFF
.,.,TRBV27,TRBJ2-1,TGTGCCAGCAGTCCGAGGACTCTTACTTACAATGAGCAGTTCTTC,CASSPRTLTYNEQFF
.,.,TRBV6-5,TRBJ1-1,TGTGCCAGCAGTTACAGGCCCGGGACTGAAGCTTTCTTT,CASSYRPGTEAFF
TRBD1,few,TRBV6-1,TRBJ1-3,TGTGCCAGCAGTCCCGGGACAGGGAATGGGAACACCATATATTTT,CASSPGTGNGNTIYF
TRBD1,.,TRBV27,TRBJ2-7,TGTGCCAGCAGTTCAGAGAACAGGGGAATCTACGAGCAGTACTTC,CASSSENRGIYEQYF
TRBD1,.,TRBV28,TRBJ1-6,TGTGCCAGCAGCCCGCGGGAGGGACAGAATAATTCCCCCCTCCACTTT,CASSPREGQNNSPLHF
.,.,TRBV10-1,TRBJ2-3,TGCGCCAGCAGTGAGTCGGGGCGCGCAGATACGCAGTATTTT,CASSESGRADTQYF
.,once,TRBV27,TRBJ1-1,TGTGCCAGCATAGGGGTATTAGGGGACACTGAAGCTTTCTTT,CASIGVLGDTEAFF
.,once,TRBV2,TRBJ2-5,TGTGCCAGCACGGTTACAGGACAAGAGACCCAGTACTTC,CASTVTGQETQYF
.,once,TRBV2,TRBJ1-3,TGTGCCAGCAGTGAACCTCTCGTGGCCTCTGGAAACACCATATATTTT,CASSEPLVASGNTIYF
TRBD1,.,TRBV6-4,TRBJ2-3,TGTGCCAGCTCGGGGGGACAGGGAAGCACAGATACGCAGTATTTT,CASSGGQGSTDTQYF
TRBD2,once,TRBV15,TRBJ2-3,TGTGCCACCAGCAGAGCCGCCGGGAGCGGGGGGGGCACAGATACGCAGTATTTT,CATSRAAGSGGGTDTQYF
.,.,TRBV25-1,TRBJ2-7,TGTGCCAGCAGCACCCAGGGGGAGCAGTACTTC,CASSTQGEQYF
.,once,TRBV5-1,TRBJ2-5,TGCGCCAGCAACGTTCAGGGTGGGTTAGAGACCCAGTACTTC,CASNVQGGLETQYF
TRBD1,few,TRBV6-5,TRBJ2-7,TGTGCCAGCAGCCGCCGGGACAGGGGGTTTGTCGAGCAGTACTTC,CASSRRDRGFVEQYF
TRBD1,.,TRBV12-5,TRBJ2-5,TGTGCTAGTGGTTTGGTACCAGGACAGGTCCAAGAGACCCAGTACTTC,CASGLVPGQVQETQYF
TRBD1,.,TRBV7-9,TRBJ1-2,TGTGCCAGCAGCTCCGGAGGGGGCTTCTACGGCTACACCTTC,CASSSGGGFYGYTF
TRBD1,.,TRBV18,TRBJ1-3,TGTGCCAGCTCACCGCAACAGGGGGCTGGAAACACCATATATTTT,CASSPQQGAGNTIYF
TRBD1,.,TRBV6-5,TRBJ1-5,TGTGCCAGCAGTTCTTTGACAGGGGTTCAGCCCCAGCATTTT,CASSSLTGVQPQHF
TRBD1,.,TRBV27,TRBJ1-2,TGTGCCAGCAGTACTCGACAGGGGGCCTTCGTCTATGGCTACACCTTC,CASSTRQGAFVYGYTF
.,.,TRBV27,TRBJ2-2,TGTGCCAGCAGTCTTAAGTACGGGGGACGGAACACCGGGGAGCTGTTTTTT,CASSLKYGGRNTGELFF
.,once,TRBV5-8,TRBJ2-2,TGTGCCAGCAGCTTGGTGAGACATGAGCTGTTTTTT,CASSLVRHELFF
.,once,TRBV21-1,TRBJ2-7,TGTGCCAGCAGCACGCCTAAGGGACTAGCCAACTACGAGCAGTACTTC,CASSTPKGLANYEQYF
TRBD2,.,TRBV7-2,TRBJ2-1,TGTGCCAGCAGCTTAGCCCGGACTAGCGGGGGGGTAAGGTCCTACAATGAGCAGTTCTTC,CASSLARTSGGVRSYNEQFF
TRBD2,.,TRBV9,TRBJ2-5,TGTGCCAGCAGCGGCGGGGGGTCCCAAGAGACCCAGTACTTC,CASSGGGSQETQYF
.,.,TRBV11-2,TRBJ1-2,TGTGCCAGCAGCGTCCTGAGTTGGGGAGGTGGCTACACCTTC,CASSVLSWGGGYTF
.,.,TRBV19,TRBJ1-5,TGTGCCAGCGGGCGGGGCAACGGCAATCAGCCCCAGCATTTT,CASGRGNGNQPQHF
.,.,TRBV5-4,TRBJ1-1,TGTGCCAGCAGCTTCGGGACAGAAGCTTTCTTT,CASSFGTEAFF
.,few,TRBV5-4,TRBJ2-1,TGTGCCAGCAGCTCGCTAAGAGGTAGGAATGAGCAGTTCTTC,CASSSLRGRNEQFF
.,.,TRBV2,TRBJ2-5,TGTGCCAGCAGTCCAGGGTTTATGGGAGAGACCCAGTACTTC,CASSPGFMGETQYF
.,medium-sized,TRBV2,TRBJ2-2,TGTGCCAGCAGTACAGGGACCGGGGAGCTGTTTTTT,CASSTGTGELFF
TRBD2,.,TRBV7-6,TRBJ2-3,TGTGCCAGCGGGCGGGGGTACACAGATACGCAGTATTTT,CASGRGYTDTQYF
.,once,TRBV19,TRBJ2-7,TGTGCCAGTAGTATATCAGGGGTCGAGCAGTACTTC,CASSISGVEQYF
.,.,TRBV19,TRBJ1-4,TGTGCCACGGCGGGGGCTAATGAAAAACTGTTTTTT,CATAGANEKLFF
TRBD2,.,TRBV6-5,TRBJ2-1,TGTGCCAGCAGACTAGCGGGGGGAGTTGGCAATGAGCAGTTCTTC,CASRLAGGVGNEQFF
TRBD1,once,TRBV19,TRBJ1-2,TGTGCCAGTAGTACGGGACAGGGAGTTCTGGGCTACACCTTC,CASSTGQGVLGYTF
.,.,TRBV7-9,TRBJ1-2,TGTGCCAGCAGCTTAGCGATTGGCGGAAACTATGGCTACACCTTC,CASSLAIGGNYGYTF
.,.,TRBV7-2,TRBJ2-5,TGTGCCAGCAGCGCCGCCGGGAGTTTCCAAGAGACCCAGTACTTC,CASSAAGSFQETQYF
.,.,TRBV20-1,TRBJ1-1,TGCAGTGCTAGCCGCGACACTGAAGCTTTCTTT,CSASRDTEAFF
TRBD1,once,TRBV6-1,TRBJ1-2,TGTGCCAGCAGTGACCAGGGGGTTAACTATGGCTACACCTTC,CASSDQGVNYGYTF
.,.,TRBV11-1,TRBJ1-2,TGTGCCAGCAGCTACAGGGAATACTATGGCTACACCTTC,CASSYREYYGYTF
.,.,TRBV7-9,TRBJ1-1,TGTGCCAGCAGCTCCGGGAAGGGAATGTTGGGGAACACTGAAGCTTTCTTT,CASSSGKGMLGNTEAFF
.,.,TRBV11-1,TRBJ1-6,TGTGCCAGCAGCTTAGCAGCCACTTCACCCCTCCACTTT,CASSLAATSPLHF
TRBD2,.,TRBV28,TRBJ2-3,TGTGCCAGCAGTCCCCCGGGCGGGGGGGCCACAGATACGCAGTATTTT,CASSPPGGGATDTQYF
.,.,TRBV6-5,TRBJ2-7,TGTGCCAGCGCAAACTTGGGGAGTTCCTACGAGCAGTACTTC,CASANLGSSYEQYF
TRBD1,.,TRBV2,TRBJ2-2,TGTGCCAGCATTGGACAGGGGACTAACACCGGGGAGCTGTTTTTT,CASIGQGTNTGELFF
TRBD1,once,TRBV5-1,TRBJ1-2,TGCGCCAGCAGCTTAGAGGACAGGGGTGACGGCTACACCTTC,CASSLEDRGDGYTF
.,.,TRBV14,TRBJ1-2,TGTGCCAGCAGCCGGACGGGACAAAAAATCTATGGCTACACCTTC,CASSRTGQKIYGYTF